This TCR beta chain was profiled in a study of T cell repertoires in cytomegalovirus infection. This CDR3 has 9 residues. The V end was cut by 6 bases, the J end by 7 bases, with 6 bases between. In germline, CDR1 is SQVTM, CDR2 ANQGSEA. In its sample, this clonotype was seen a few times. Its cognate antigen is unknown. Findings and caveats of the study: Of the TCR beta families, the public ones yielded a cumulative frequency that identified carriers of CMV plus the relevant HLA.

MiXCR, applied by TCRdb to the reads, yields one record per CDR3 protein. The table records under 850,000 distinct CDR3 sequences, approximately 40% of them present only once. Sample: PBMCs. The chain combines TRBV29-1 with TRBJ1-1, with D unresolved. This clonotype was obtained from a human donor in good health (CMV status not recorded). Some clones in this sample may be carry-over from other donors' samples. The CDR3 sequence is CSVADEAFF. CDR3 in DNA: TGCAGCGTGGCCGATGAAGCTTTCTTT.